Each of the 19 T cell receptor beta chains below was sequenced from the same sample in a study of T-cell reconstitution after alpha-beta-depleted transplantation in children. Unique molecular identifiers were used to barcode this TCRbeta library. TCRdb reanalysed the PCR reads using MiXCR and keeps one entry per CDR3 protein. The data hold around 490,000 distinct CDR3 sequences, with roughly 11% observed a single time. Source: PBMCs, mostly from graft donor cells, taken 180 days after TCRalphabeta/CD19-depleted stem cell transplant. The receptors derive from a female patient aged 2-9 years who had a stem cell transplant for aplastic anemia, so the T cells may come from the graft donor.

This clonotype was counted ten times or more. The chain couples TRBV5-6 to TRBJ2-7, with no clear D. The CDR3 has 11 amino acids. Trimming removed 3 bases from V and 3 bases from J, with 4 bases in between. CDR1 and CDR2 from the germline V gene are SGHDT and YYEEEE. CDR3 loop: CASSSYYEQYV. In nucleotides, the CDR3 is TGTGCCAGCAGCTCCTACTACGAGCAGTACGTC.

There are a few counts of this clonotype. The chain carries TRBV28 and TRBJ2-7, with unresolved D. The CDR3 has 15 amino acids. Trimming pared 5 bases from V and 1 base from J, leaving 15 bases between. Germline V gene sequence: CDR1 MDHEN, CDR2 SYDVKM. The CDR3 bases are TGTGCCAGCAGTCCCCAACGAGGAGCTTCCTACGAGCAGTACTTC. Translated, it gives CASSPQRGASYEQYF. The whole variable domain, remainder taken from reference TRBV28 and TRBJ2-7, is DVKVTQSSRYLVKRTGEKVFLECVQDMDHENMFWYRQDPGLGLRLIYFSYDVKMKEKGDIPEGYSVSREKKERFSLILESASTNQTSMYLCASSPQRGASYEQYFGPGTRLTVT.

CDR3 protein: CASSFTQGGEQYV. The CDR3 nucleotides are TGTGCCAGCAGTTTTACCCAGGGGGGCGAGCAGTACGTC. The chain is built from TRBV27 and TRBJ2-7, with D possibly matching TRBD1 (7 bases). Trimming pared 3 bases from V and 6 bases from J, leaving 12 bases between. The CDR3 runs to 13 residues. The germline V gene encodes CDR1 MNHEY and CDR2 SMNVEV (reference sequence).

The chain joins TRBV20-1 to TRBJ2-1; D gene ambiguous. The CDR3 loop spans 15 amino acids. V was cut by 1 base and J by 0 bases, with 10 bases left in between. CDR1 is DFQATT and CDR2 is SNEGSKA in the germline V gene (reference sequence). CDR3 coding DNA: TGCAGTGCTAGAGTAAGCCTTCACTCCTACAATGAGCAGTTCTTC. Its translation is CSARVSLHSYNEQFF.

This clonotype was found a few times. The chain has TRBV24-1 and TRBJ1-5; D remains unclear. Per the germline V gene, CDR1 is KGHDR and CDR2 is SFDVKD. This CDR3 spans 13 amino acids. V shed 3 bases and J shed 2 bases, with 4 bases lying between them. The CDR3 loop reads CATSDGGNQPQHF. In nucleotides, the CDR3 is TGTGCCACCAGTGATGGAGGCAATCAGCCCCAGCATTTT.

The V call is TRBV7-9, the J call TRBJ2-1, with D possibly being TRBD1 (5 bases). Trimming left V 3 bases short and J 9 bases short, with 12 bases between. Germline CDR1 reads SEHNR; CDR2 reads FQNEAQ (reference sequence). The CDR3 loop spans 13 amino acids. The DNA of the CDR3 is TGTGCCAGCAGCTTCCAGGGCGACGGTGAGCAGTTCTTC. Encoded protein: CASSFQGDGEQFF.

This clonotype has ten or more counts. The rearrangement links TRBV28 to TRBJ2-3; D call uncertain. This CDR3 is 13 amino acids long. Deletions cut 2 bases from V and 1 base from J, with 4 bases between. Germline CDR1 and CDR2: MDHEN and SYDVKM. Here the CDR3 DNA reads TGTGCCAGCAGTTTAAGGCGCACAGATACGCAGTATTTT. It yields the protein CASSLRRTDTQYF.

In its sample, this clonotype was seen many times. The CDR3 DNA reads TGCGCCAGCAGTTACGACAGGCTCGGCCACTATGGCTACACCTTC. It encodes CASSYDRLGHYGYTF. The genes are TRBV5-1 and TRBJ1-2; D is possibly TRBD1 (6 bases). CDR3 length equals 15 residues. Germline values: CDR1 SGHRS, CDR2 YFSETQ. V was trimmed by 5 bases and J by 3 bases, leaving 17 bases between them.

This clonotype showed up just a few times. The chain links TRBV7-2 to TRBJ2-1; D might be TRBD2 (6 bases). The CDR3 runs to 16 residues. CDR1 and CDR2 (germline): SGHTA, FQGNSA. The ends were cut back, 4 bases at V and 0 bases at J, with 13 bases in the middle. This chain's CDR3 is CASSSIAVSSYNEQFF. DNA for the CDR3: TGTGCCAGCAGCTCCATAGCGGTTAGCTCCTACAATGAGCAGTTCTTC.

This clonotype has only a few counts. This chain connects TRBV5-1 to TRBJ2-1, with D perhaps TRBD1 (6 bases). Germline V gene sequence: CDR1 SGHRS, CDR2 YFSETQ. V was pared by 1 base and J by 4 bases, with 12 bases between. This CDR3 comprises 15 residues. Here the CDR3 reads CASSLFLGAYNEQFF. The CDR3, as DNA: TGCGCCAGCAGCTTGTTTTTGGGGGCTTACAATGAGCAGTTCTTC.

This clonotype was picked up a small number of times. This chain uses TRBV20-1 with TRBJ2-2, with 7 bases fitting TRBD2. V dropped 5 bases and J dropped 0; count of bases not matched to a gene: 6. The germline CDR1 and CDR2 sequences are DFQATT and SNEGSKA (reference sequence). The length of the CDR3 is 15 residues. The CDR3 spells CSADWLAANTGELFF. The CDR3 DNA reads TGCAGTGCTGACTGGCTAGCGGCGAACACCGGGGAGCTGTTTTTT.

J is TRBJ2-4 and V is TRBV20-1; weak D call: TRBD2 (6 bases). The CDR3 has 13 amino acids. Germline CDR1 DFQATT, CDR2 SNEGSKA (reference sequence). The germline V and J ends were trimmed by 4 bases and 7 bases, with 14 bases remaining between them. CDR3 coding DNA: TGCAGTGCTACGAGCGGGTGGGGGAACATTCAGTACTTC. Translation: CSATSGWGNIQYF.

Many counts were recorded for this clonotype. The chain employs TRBV20-1 and TRBJ2-1, with D uncertain. This CDR3 contains 12 residues. Trimming took 5 bases from V and 8 from J, leaving 13 bases between them. Germline V gives CDR1 DFQATT, CDR2 SNEGSKA (reference sequence). CDR3 DNA sequence: TGCAGTGCTGGCGAGGTTAAGGATGAGCAGTTCTTC. The encoded protein is CSAGEVKDEQFF.

This clonotype was counted between two and nine times. J is TRBJ2-2 and V is TRBV28, with D uncertain. This CDR3 comprises 14 residues. From germline, CDR1 is MDHEN and CDR2 SYDVKM. The ends were cut back, 4 bases at V and 9 bases at J, with 15 bases in the middle. Here the CDR3 DNA reads TGTGCCAGCAGTTCGTCGAACACAATCAGGGAGCTGTTTTTT. It encodes CASSSSNTIRELFF.

Points on this clonotype: This may be a read error, as it is one base from a much larger clone. This chain links TRBV3-1 with TRBJ2-3; 11 bases fit TRBD2. The CDR3 loop spans 14 amino acids. Germline values: CDR1 LGHDT, CDR2 YNNKEL (reference sequence). This CDR3 is CASSTSGGTDTHYF. DNA of the CDR3: TGTGCCAGCAGCACTAGCGGGGGCACAGATACGCATTATTTT.

The gene calls are TRBV21-1 and TRBJ2-7. TRBV21-1 has pseudogene status. The CDR3 runs 18 residues. The CDR3 reads CASSKRSSEERSTYEQYV. CDR3 DNA sequence: TGTGCCAGCAGCAAACGTAGTTCTGAGGAGAGGTCAACCTACGAGCAGTACGTC.

This clonotype was observed a handful of times. The chain has TRBV19 and TRBJ2-3; 7 bases are a match to TRBD2. The CDR3 extends over 12 amino acids. CDR1 is LNHDA and CDR2 is SQIVND in the germline V gene (reference sequence). Losses at the gene ends were 7 bases for V and 4 bases for J; bases not matched to a gene: 2. The CDR3 region is CASKAGADTQYF. The CDR3 bases are TGTGCCAGTAAGGCGGGAGCAGATACGCAGTATTTT.

This clonotype has a count of ten or more. The gene calls are TRBV28 and TRBJ1-1; D may be TRBD1 (6 bases). V lost 3 bases and J 1 base, leaving 9 bases between the germline ends. CDR1 MDHEN and CDR2 SYDVKM come from the germline V gene. This CDR3 contains 14 residues. The CDR3 region is CASSLDRKNTEAFF. The CDR3 coding sequence is TGTGCCAGCAGTTTGGACAGAAAGAACACTGAAGCTTTCTTT.

The table lists this clonotype with a few counts. The rearrangement joins TRBV7-2 to TRBJ2-3; 9 bases fit TRBD2. The junction had 16 bases not matched to a gene; V was cut back by 5 bases and J by 7 bases. Germline V gene lookup returns CDR1 SGHTA and CDR2 FQGNSA. This CDR3 is built from 17 residues. The CDR3 coding sequence is TGTGCCAGCAGCCCTCCAGGCCTAGCGGGACATCCGTATACGCAGTATTTT. Translating gives CASSPPGLAGHPYTQYF.